One T cell receptor beta chain is described in this entry. Its antigen is currently unknown. Clinical symptoms, serum thyroxine and TRAb, thyroid ultrasound and orbital computed tomography together formed the diagnostic basis. Each 10 ml fresh peripheral blood draw supplied the PBMCs. The sample comes from a study of T cells in Graves' hyperthyroidism and ophthalmopathy. The study's findings and limits: A model using 13 V-J features told ophthalmopathy apart from stable hyperthyroidism.

Researchers took RNA transcripts and amplified the TCR beta CDR3 regions from them. During a first-round RT-PCR of the TCR CDR3, the HTBI primer set was used. MiXCR was run by TCRdb on the multiplex PCR reads, yielding one entry per CDR3 protein. The profile shows about 600,000 distinct CDR3 sequences, about a sixth of them singletons. Trimming removed 7 bases at V and 1 base at J, with 16 bases between. This CDR3 has 15 amino acids. The sequenced material came from blood. The source is a woman aged 35 to 49 with Graves' ophthalmopathy. The chain couples TRBV12-3 or TRBV12-4 to TRBJ1-2; TRBD1 is a possible D gene (5 bases). CDR3 region: CASTRSGFLNYGYTF. The CDR3 DNA is TGTGCCAGCACCCGATCAGGGTTCCTTAACTATGGCTACACCTTC.